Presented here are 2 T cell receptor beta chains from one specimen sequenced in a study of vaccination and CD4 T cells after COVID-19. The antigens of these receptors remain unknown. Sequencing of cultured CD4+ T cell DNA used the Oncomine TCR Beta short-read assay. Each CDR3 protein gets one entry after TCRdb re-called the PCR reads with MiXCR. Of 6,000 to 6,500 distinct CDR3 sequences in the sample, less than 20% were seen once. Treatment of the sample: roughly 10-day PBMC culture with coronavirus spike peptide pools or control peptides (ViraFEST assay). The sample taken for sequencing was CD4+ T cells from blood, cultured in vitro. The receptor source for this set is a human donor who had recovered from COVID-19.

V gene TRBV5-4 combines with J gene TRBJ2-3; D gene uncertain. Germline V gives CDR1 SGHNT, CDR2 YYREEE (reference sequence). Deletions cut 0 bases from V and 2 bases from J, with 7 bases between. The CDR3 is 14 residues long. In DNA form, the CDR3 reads TGTGCCAGCAGCTTGGTAGAGGTCACAGATACGCAGTATTTT. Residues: CASSLVEVTDTQYF.

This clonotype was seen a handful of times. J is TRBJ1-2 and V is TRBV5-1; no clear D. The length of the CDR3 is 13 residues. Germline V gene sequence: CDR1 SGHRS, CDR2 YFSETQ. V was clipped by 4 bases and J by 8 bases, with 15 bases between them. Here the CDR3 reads CASSPQTLWGYTF. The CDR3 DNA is TGCGCCAGCAGCCCCCAAACACTATGGGGCTACACCTTC. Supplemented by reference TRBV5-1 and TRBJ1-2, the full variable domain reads KAGVTQTPRYLIKTRGQQVTLSCSPISGHRSVSWYQQTPGQGLQFLFEYFSETQRNKGNFPGRFSGRQFSNSRSEMNVSTLELGDSALYLCASSPQTLWGYTFGSGTRLTVV.